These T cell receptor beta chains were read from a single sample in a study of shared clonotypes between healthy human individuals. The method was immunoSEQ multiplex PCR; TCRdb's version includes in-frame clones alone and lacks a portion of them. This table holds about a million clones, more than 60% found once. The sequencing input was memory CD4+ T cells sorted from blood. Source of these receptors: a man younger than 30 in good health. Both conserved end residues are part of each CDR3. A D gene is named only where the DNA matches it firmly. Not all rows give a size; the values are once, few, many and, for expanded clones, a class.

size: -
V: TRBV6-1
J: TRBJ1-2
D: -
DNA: TGTGCCAGCGACAGTGTGTATGGCTACACCTTC
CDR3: CASDSVYGYTF

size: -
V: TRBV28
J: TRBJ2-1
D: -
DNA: TGTGCCAGCAGTTTAAGTAGATGGCAGTTCTTC
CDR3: CASSLSRWQFF

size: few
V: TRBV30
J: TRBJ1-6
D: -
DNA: TGTGCCTGGAGTGAGGACACTAATTCACCCCTCCACTTT
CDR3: CAWSEDTNSPLHF

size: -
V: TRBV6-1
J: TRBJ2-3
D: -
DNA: TGTGCCAGCAGTGAAGTAGTGGGGTCGGCCGCAGATACGCAGTATTTT
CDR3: CASSEVVGSAADTQYF

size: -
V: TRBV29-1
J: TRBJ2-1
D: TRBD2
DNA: TGCAGCGCCGCTAGCGGACTCAATGAGCAGTTCTTC
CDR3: CSAASGLNEQFF

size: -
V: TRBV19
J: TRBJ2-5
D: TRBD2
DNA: TGTGCCAGTAGGCGGGAGGAGACCCAGTACTTC
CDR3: CASRREETQYF

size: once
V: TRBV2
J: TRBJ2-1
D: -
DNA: TGTGCCAGCAGTGGGGACTCTCACAATGAGCAGTTCTTC
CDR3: CASSGDSHNEQFF

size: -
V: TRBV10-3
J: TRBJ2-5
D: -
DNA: TGTGCCATCAGTGAGTCGGGGGTCACAGAGACCCAGTACTTC
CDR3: CAISESGVTETQYF

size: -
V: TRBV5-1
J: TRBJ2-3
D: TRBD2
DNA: TGCGCCAGCAGCGTACCCTTAGCGGGGGGTATCACAGATACGCAGTATTTT
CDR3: CASSVPLAGGITDTQYF

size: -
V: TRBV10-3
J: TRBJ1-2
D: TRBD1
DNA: TGTGCCATCACTACGGGACAGGAACACTATGGCTACACCTTC
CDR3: CAITTGQEHYGYTF

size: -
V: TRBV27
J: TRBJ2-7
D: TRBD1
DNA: TGTGCCAGCAGCCCAAGGGGACAGGGAAACTACGAGCAGTACTTC
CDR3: CASSPRGQGNYEQYF

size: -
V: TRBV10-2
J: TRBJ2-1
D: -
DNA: TGCGCCAGCAGTGAGTCGAGGGGGGATGGGGCGGCCCGGCCGTTCTTC
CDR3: CASSESRGDGAARPFF

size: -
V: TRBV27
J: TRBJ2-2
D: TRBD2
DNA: TGTGCCAGCAGTCAGGCGCTAGCGGGAGTAGAAACCGGGGAGCTGTTTTTT
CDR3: CASSQALAGVETGELFF

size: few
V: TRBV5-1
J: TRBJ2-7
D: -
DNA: TGCGCCAGCAGCTTGGTCCCCTCGGCCAGCTCCTACGAGCAGTACTTC
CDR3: CASSLVPSASSYEQYF

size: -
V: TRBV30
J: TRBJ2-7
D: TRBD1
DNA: TGTGCCTGGGCAACAGGGGGCCAGGTCTACGAGCAGTACTTC
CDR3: CAWATGGQVYEQYF

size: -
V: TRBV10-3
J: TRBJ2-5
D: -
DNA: TGTGCCATCAGTAGCCGGGCGTACCAAGAGACCCAGTACTTC
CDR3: CAISSRAYQETQYF

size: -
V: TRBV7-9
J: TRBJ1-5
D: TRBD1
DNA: TGTGCCAGCAGCGCCGGGACAGGGAAGGGGAATCAGCCCCAGCATTTT
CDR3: CASSAGTGKGNQPQHF

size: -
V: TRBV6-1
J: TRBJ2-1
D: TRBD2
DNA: TGTGCCAGCAGTCTCGGGACTAGCGGATACAATGAGCAGTTCTTC
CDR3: CASSLGTSGYNEQFF

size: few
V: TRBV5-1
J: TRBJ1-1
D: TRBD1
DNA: TGCGCCAGCAGCTTGGCCGCAGGGGGAAACACTGAAGCTTTCTTT
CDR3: CASSLAAGGNTEAFF

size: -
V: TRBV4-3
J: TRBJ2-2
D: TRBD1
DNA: TGCGCCAGCAGCCAAGATTGGGGACAGGGTAGCACCGGGGAGCTGTTTTTT
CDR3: CASSQDWGQGSTGELFF

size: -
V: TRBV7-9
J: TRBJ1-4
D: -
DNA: TGTGCCAGCAGCTTAGCGCAAGGTGAAAAACTGTTTTTT
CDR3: CASSLAQGEKLFF

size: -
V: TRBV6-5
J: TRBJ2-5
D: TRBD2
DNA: TGTGCCAGCGGCAGGGAGCGGGGGACCCAGTACTTC
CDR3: CASGRERGTQYF

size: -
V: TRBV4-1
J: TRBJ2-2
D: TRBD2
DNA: TGCGCCAGCAGCCAGATGGGACTAGCGGGGGGAAAGAACACCGGGGAGCTGTTTTTT
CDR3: CASSQMGLAGGKNTGELFF

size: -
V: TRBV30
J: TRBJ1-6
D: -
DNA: TGTGCCTGGACCTTAGAATATAATTCACCCCTCCACTTT
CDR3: CAWTLEYNSPLHF